This note documents a single TCR beta chain sequence. The data originate from a study of blood T cell repertoires in COVID-19. On the study more broadly: The United States, Italy and Spain provided the acute and convalescent COVID-19 samples. PBMCs, B-cell-depleted T cells, or T cells were the source of the cDNA or gDNA that made up the material.

As processed by the authors: Amplification with reference gene primers provided the estimates of nucleated cell counts. Sequencing used immunoSEQ multiplex PCR; TCRdb keeps in-frame clones, though not all of them. The V and J calls and clone size were taken over from that table, and D and trimming were inferred from the DNA. Of about 220,000 clones in the sample, around four fifths were seen once. The sequenced sample consisted of peripheral blood. This clonotype was sampled from a man aged 30 to 45 with active or convalescent COVID-19.

The CDR3 DNA follows: TGCAGCGGGCAGGGGTATATGGACACCATATATTTT. It translates to CSGQGYMDTIYF. The gene calls are TRBV29-1 and TRBJ1-3; D might be TRBD1 (6 bases). The CDR3 is made up of 12 amino acids. V was cut by 7 bases and J by 8 bases, with 15 bases left in between. Germline V gene sequence: CDR1 SQVTM, CDR2 ANQGSEA.